This T cell receptor (beta chain) was documented in a study of T cells in women clearing cervical HPV infection. TCRdb's copy holds only in-frame clones and misses some; the assay was immunoSEQ multiplex PCR. The sample has some 40,000 clones. The CDR3 runs to 14 residues. J was trimmed by 5 bases and V by 2 bases; bases with no gene match: 3. Germline lookup yields CDR1 SGHRS and CDR2 YFSETQ. In the case of this clone: The CDR3 extends 3 residues past the end of the read, so its final part is completed from the germline J gene.

Sequencing used blood buffy coat. The receptor comes from a woman aged 18-70 years with a cervical HPV16 infection that either progressed to CIN3+ or cleared (not recorded which). The chain combines TRBV5-1 with TRBJ2-3, with 9 bases lining up with TRBD1. CDR3 DNA (partial): TGCGCCAGCAGCTTCGGACAGGGGATAGATACG. It translates to CASSFGQGIDT. The entire CDR3 is CASSFGQGIDTQYF.